The sequence of this TCR beta chain was determined in a study of blood T cells in healthy people across ages. Primed by a sample-barcoded 5' primer and a J-beta primer mix, a second PCR proceeded for about 7 to 11 cycles. TCRdb recomputed calls from the 5' RACE reads with MiXCR, one row per CDR3 protein. The sample includes roughly 700,000 distinct CDR3 sequences, around 32% of them seen just once. Germline V lookup: CDR1 MNHEY, CDR2 SMNVEV (reference sequence). V lost 5 bases, J lost 10 bases, and 17 bases lay in between. The CDR3 is made up of 13 amino acids. Note on this clonotype: This sequence may be a read error, since a much larger clone differs from it by one base.

The chain couples TRBV27 to TRBJ1-1; the D gene is possibly TRBD1 (6 bases). The sample taken for sequencing was blood. The receptor was derived from an elderly woman in good health. The CDR3 DNA follows: TGTGCCAGCAGTCCACGGACACGACAGGCAGCTTTCTTT. Encoded protein: CASSPRTRQAAFF.